What follows are 30 T cell receptor beta chains derived from one specimen sequenced in a study of blood T cell repertoires in COVID-19. Generated by immunoSEQ multiplex PCR, the TCRdb table keeps only in-frame clones and is missing some. The data hold approximately 100,000 clones, with about 75% observed a single time. Sequenced material: peripheral blood. The receptor source for this set is an elderly man with acute or convalescent COVID-19.

The chain recombines TRBV7-2 with TRBJ1-2, with D perhaps TRBD1 (6 bases). Deletions cut 5 bases from V and 5 bases from J, with 15 bases between. This CDR3 contains 14 residues. Germline loops: CDR1 SGHTA, CDR2 FQGNSA. CDR3 nucleotide sequence: TGTGCCAGCAGCACTCGAAAGGGGGGGTATGGCTACACCTTC. Protein: CASSTRKGGYGYTF.

This clone was counted a few times. The J gene is TRBJ2-1, the V gene TRBV7-2; 8 nucleotides agree with TRBD2. The length of the CDR3 is 14 residues. V gave up 2 bases and J gave up 8 bases; unmatched junction bases: 5. Germline lookup yields CDR1 SGHTA and CDR2 FQGNSA. The CDR3 loop reads CASSLSGSFDEQFF. DNA for the CDR3: TGTGCCAGCAGCTTAAGCGGGAGTTTCGATGAGCAGTTCTTC. The full variable domain, with the rest looked up from reference TRBV7-2 and TRBJ2-1, is GAGVSQSPSNKVTEKGKDVELRCDPISGHTALYWYRQSLGQGLEFLIYFQGNSAPDKSGLPSDRFSAERTGGSVSTLTIQRTQQEDSAVYLCASSLSGSFDEQFFGPGTRLTVL.

The chain recombines TRBV5-4 with TRBJ1-5, with TRBD1 as a possible D gene (5 bases). CDR3 length equals 15 residues. Germline V gene lookup returns CDR1 SGHNT and CDR2 YYREEE (reference sequence). V dropped 0 bases and J dropped 1 base, with 8 bases sitting between them. This CDR3 is CASSLGGRSNQPQHF. The DNA of the CDR3 is TGTGCCAGCAGCTTGGGGGGCCGAAGCAATCAGCCCCAGCATTTT.

The chain carries TRBV9 and TRBJ2-5; a weak D match, TRBD1 (6 bases). The V end was cut by 0 bases, the J end by 5 bases, with 11 bases between. CDR3 length: 14 amino acids. Germline V lookup: CDR1 SGDLS, CDR2 YYNGEE. The CDR3 spells CASSVAMRGETQYF. As DNA, the CDR3 is TGTGCCAGCAGCGTAGCTATGAGGGGGGAGACCCAGTACTTC.

The rearrangement links TRBV6-5 to TRBJ2-7, with D maybe TRBD2 (5 bases). Germline CDR1 and CDR2: MNHEY and SVGAGI. The CDR3 spans 16 residues. The V end lost 0 bases, the J end lost 6 bases, and 18 bases lay between the germline ends. The CDR3 sequence: CASSYSSATGNSEQYF. The CDR3 nucleotides read TGTGCCAGCAGTTACTCGAGCGCGACCGGGAACAGCGAGCAGTACTTC.

V is TRBV9 and J is TRBJ2-2, with D possibly matching TRBD1 (5 bases). Trimming removed 2 bases from V and 4 bases from J, with 12 bases in between. Germline CDR1 is SGDLS and CDR2 is YYNGEE. The CDR3 is 15 residues long. CDR3 loop: CASSVGPTGTGELFF. CDR3 nucleotide sequence: TGTGCCAGCAGCGTCGGGCCAACAGGCACCGGGGAGCTGTTTTTT.

This clone has more than one count but fewer than ten. The V call is TRBV18, the J call TRBJ2-7; weak D call: TRBD1 (5 bases). Germline CDR1 KGHSH, CDR2 LQKENI. V was pared by 5 bases and J by 7 bases, with 9 bases between. The CDR3 sequence is 11 residues long. CDR3 sequence: CASSSGLEQYF. The DNA for the CDR3 is TGTGCCAGCTCATCAGGGTTAGAGCAGTACTTC. Full variable domain (outside the CDR3, taken from reference TRBV18 and TRBJ2-7): NAGVMQNPRHLVRRRGQEARLRCSPMKGHSHVYWYRQLPEEGLKFMVYLQKENIIDESGMPKERFSAEFPKEGPSILRIQQVVRGDSAAYFCASSSGLEQYFGPGTRLTVT.

The V and J genes are TRBV18 and TRBJ2-6; maybe TRBD2 (5 bases). CDR1 and CDR2 (germline): KGHSH, LQKENI. The CDR3 is 17 residues long. V lost 4 bases to trimming and J lost 3 bases, with 16 bases between them. The CDR3 sequence: CASSRTGYGGGANVLTF. In DNA, the CDR3 is TGTGCCAGCTCACGTACCGGGTACGGAGGTGGGGCCAACGTCCTGACTTTC.

This clone qualifies as medium-sized. CDR3: CASTKREMGYNEQFF. The CDR3 DNA follows: TGTGCCAGCACCAAGCGGGAGATGGGGTACAATGAGCAGTTCTTC. V is TRBV5-6 and J is TRBJ2-1; 8 bases map to TRBD2. V dropped 6 bases and J dropped 4; count of bases not matched to a gene: 9. From germline, CDR1 is SGHDT and CDR2 YYEEEE. This CDR3 contains 15 residues.

The chain uses TRBV29-1 and TRBJ2-1; D is undetermined. Germline CDR1 reads SQVTM; CDR2 reads ANQGSEA. Trimming took off 6 bases at V and 4 bases at J, with 7 bases between the two ends. This CDR3 spans 11 amino acids. DNA of the CDR3: TGCAGCGTCCCCGGGTACAATGAGCAGTTCTTC. Residues: CSVPGYNEQFF.

The chain has TRBV29-1 and TRBJ1-1, with D perhaps TRBD1 (5 bases). This CDR3 comprises 13 residues. CDR1 is SQVTM and CDR2 is ANQGSEA in the germline V gene. V lost 7 bases to trimming and J lost 0 bases, with 12 bases between them. CDR3 sequence reads: CSARGSMNTEAFF. CDR3 DNA: TGCAGCGCCCGGGGGTCCATGAACACTGAAGCTTTCTTT.

The rearrangement joins TRBV21-1 to TRBJ1-3; the DNA was not used to check the table's D call, TRBD1. TRBV21-1 is labeled a pseudogene. This CDR3 comprises 16 residues. CDR3 sequence: CASSIRGTIGGNTIYF. The CDR3 DNA sequence: TGTGCCAGCAGTATCAGAGGGACAATAGGTGGAAACACCATATATTTT.

The chain couples TRBV29-1 to TRBJ2-5; D call uncertain. The V and J ends lost 3 bases and 0 bases respectively, with 5 bases between them. The CDR3 loop spans 12 amino acids. Germline CDR1 reads SQVTM; CDR2 reads ANQGSEA. The CDR3 sequence is CSVDGYQETQYF. The CDR3 bases are TGCAGCGTTGACGGGTACCAAGAGACCCAGTACTTC.

The chain couples TRBV15 to TRBJ2-7; 8 nucleotides line up with TRBD1. CDR1 is LNHNV, CDR2 YYDKDF, per germline (reference sequence). J gave up 3 bases and V 4 bases, and 2 bases lay outside the gene matches. The CDR3 loop spans 13 amino acids. For the CDR3, the DNA is TGTGCCACCAGCATAGACAGGGGCTACGAGCAGTACTTC. Amino acids: CATSIDRGYEQYF.

The chain employs TRBV28 and TRBJ1-2, with TRBD1 identical over 7 bases. CDR3 length: 14 amino acids. With V trimmed by 3 bases and J by 7 bases, 8 bases remained unmatched. CDR1 is MDHEN and CDR2 is SYDVKM in the germline V gene. The DNA for the CDR3 is TGTGCCAGCAGTTTGTCACAGGGGAGGCTTGGCTACACCTTC. It translates to CASSLSQGRLGYTF.

This clone has a single count. The chain employs TRBV5-6 and TRBJ1-5; D is ambiguous. The CDR3 contains 15 residues. The V end was cut by 1 base, the J end by 3 bases, with 11 bases between. Looked up from germline, CDR1 is SGHDT and CDR2 is YYEEEE. CDR3 loop: CASSLMGGYNQPQHF. As DNA, the CDR3 is TGTGCCAGCAGCTTGATGGGAGGCTACAATCAGCCCCAGCATTTT.

The chain employs TRBV18 and TRBJ2-2; D is perhaps TRBD1 (6 bases). Trimming pared 0 bases from V and 4 bases from J, leaving 12 bases between. Germline values: CDR1 KGHSH, CDR2 LQKENI. The CDR3 runs to 16 residues. CDR3 coding DNA: TGTGCCAGCTCACCACCGACCAGGGGAGTCACCGGGGAGCTGTTTTTT. Translation gives CASSPPTRGVTGELFF.

The sample holds a few counts of this clone. The chain is built from TRBV28 and TRBJ1-6; 11 bases align to TRBD1. CDR1 is MDHEN, CDR2 SYDVKM, per germline. This CDR3 is 14 amino acids long. V shed 8 bases and J 10 bases; nucleotides not matched to a gene: 7. As DNA, the CDR3 is TGTGCCAGCCAGGGTAGGACAGGGGGCTCACCCCTCCACTTT. It translates to CASQGRTGGSPLHF.

The CDR3 region has the DNA TGTGCCAGCAGCTCTACAGGGGGCGCGATGACTTTCTTT. This encodes CASSSTGGAMTFF. V gene TRBV11-2 combines with J gene TRBJ1-1, with TRBD1 matching 9 bases. V was pared by 4 bases and J by 12 bases, with 9 bases of the junction left unmatched. CDR1 is SGHAT, CDR2 FQNNGV, per germline. The CDR3 length is 13 residues.

The chain is built from TRBV23-1 and TRBJ2-1, with D perhaps TRBD1 (6 bases). TRBV23-1 is designated an ORF whose function remains uncertain. Trimming took off 0 bases at V and 7 bases at J, with 10 bases between the two ends. The CDR3 has 14 residues. The CDR3 here is CASSQSPGENEQFF. DNA for the CDR3: TGCGCCAGCAGTCAATCCCCAGGGGAGAATGAGCAGTTCTTC.

The chain joins TRBV28 to TRBJ1-1; possible D gene TRBD1, 6 bases. V lost 7 bases and J lost 5, with 20 bases in between. The CDR3 consists of 15 residues. From germline, CDR1 is MDHEN and CDR2 SYDVKM. CDR3 sequence (DNA): TGTGCCAGCACCCGAAGGGGGGAGGGAACAACTGAAGCTTTCTTT. This translates into CASTRRGEGTTEAFF. The whole variable domain, remainder taken from reference TRBV28 and TRBJ1-1, is DVKVTQSSRYLVKRTGEKVFLECVQDMDHENMFWYRQDPGLGLRLIYFSYDVKMKEKGDIPEGYSVSREKKERFSLILESASTNQTSMYLCASTRRGEGTTEAFFGQGTRLTVV.

This rearrangement joins TRBV7-2 to TRBJ2-7; TRBD2 matches at 8 bases. The CDR3 covers 16 residues. Germline CDR1 and CDR2: SGHTA and FQGNSA. Trimming cost V 8 bases and J 6 bases; bases outside gene matches: 18. CDR3 in DNA: TGTGCCAGCTCCCTGTCGGCGGGAGGTGCCGGAGGCGAGCAGTACTTC. Its protein is CASSLSAGGAGGEQYF.

V and J are TRBV11-2 and TRBJ1-3, with D tentatively TRBD1 (5 bases). In germline, CDR1 is SGHAT, CDR2 FQNNGV. Deletions cut 5 bases from V and 0 bases from J, with 11 bases between. There are 15 residues in the CDR3. CDR3 in DNA: TGTGCCAGCAGCCGGGCGGGGGGCTCTGGAAACACCATATATTTT. It yields the protein CASSRAGGSGNTIYF.

This clone was seen only a few times. Since no conserved phenylalanine or tryptophan closes the CDR3, a read error is the likely cause. No DNA is shown, since the ends of the CDR3 on it are uncertain; the CDR3 is the one TCRdb lists. This sequence joins TRBV4-1 and TRBJ2-4; the listed D gene, TRBD2, was not tested against the DNA. The CDR3 is 12 amino acids in total, end residues counted. Germline CDR1 and CDR2: MGHRA and YSYEKL. The CDR3 spells CASSQDSDRGLL.

CDR3: CASSRLAQETQYF. CDR3 nucleotide sequence: TGCGCCAGCAGCCGACTAGCGCAAGAGACCCAGTACTTC. The rearrangement joins TRBV4-3 to TRBJ2-5, with TRBD2 identical over 8 bases. The CDR3 loop spans 13 amino acids. Trimming took 4 bases from V and 2 from J; bases not matched to a gene: 0. The germline V gene encodes CDR1 LGHNA and CDR2 YSLEER.

This clone has more than one count but fewer than ten. This rearrangement joins TRBV5-4 to TRBJ1-1; D call uncertain. The CDR3 is 14 residues long. Germline V lookup: CDR1 SGHNT, CDR2 YYREEE (reference sequence). With 2 bases removed from V and 1 base from J, the gap between germline ends came to 9 bases. Here the CDR3 DNA reads TGTGCCAGCAGCTTCTGGGCCACGAACACTGAAGCTTTCTTT. Amino acids: CASSFWATNTEAFF. Combining the CDR3 with reference TRBV5-4 and TRBJ1-1 gives the whole variable domain ETGVTQSPTHLIKTRGQQVTLRCSSQSGHNTVSWYQQALGQGPQFIFQYYREEENGRGNFPPRFSGLQFPNYSSELNVNALELDDSALYLCASSFWATNTEAFFGQGTRLTVV.

There are a few counts of this clone. The chain employs TRBV6-2 or TRBV6-3 and TRBJ2-3; 9 bases fit TRBD1. The CDR3 contains 15 residues. Germline trimming cut 4 bases from V and 2 bases from J; bases unmatched to any gene: 4. From germline, CDR1 is MNHEY and CDR2 SVGEGT. This CDR3 reads CASSSRDRVTDTQYF. The DNA for the CDR3 is TGTGCCAGCAGTTCCCGGGACAGGGTCACAGATACGCAGTATTTT.

The chain employs TRBV7-2 and TRBJ1-3; perhaps TRBD1 as D (6 bases). The CDR3 extends over 14 amino acids. The V end was cut by 5 bases, the J end by 5 bases, with 13 bases between. Germline CDR1 and CDR2: SGHTA and FQGNSA. CDR3 region: CASSLEGGRNTIYF. CDR3 nucleotide sequence: TGTGCCAGCAGCCTAGAAGGGGGTAGAAACACCATATATTTT.

The chain joins TRBV19 to TRBJ1-1, with D possibly matching TRBD1 (5 bases). Trimming shortened V by 7 bases and J by 11 bases, and 20 bases separated the two germline ends. The CDR3 sequence is 13 residues long. Per germline, CDR1 LNHDA and CDR2 SQIVND (reference sequence). CDR3 nucleotides: TGTGCCAGTACCGGCAGGGCCACAAGTCGGGCTTTCTTT. It is translated as CASTGRATSRAFF. Full variable domain (rest looked up from reference TRBV19 and TRBJ1-1): DGGITQSPKYLFRKEGQNVTLSCEQNLNHDAMYWYRQDPGQGLRLIYYSQIVNDFQKGDIAEGYSVSREKKESFPLTVTSAQKNPTAFYLCASTGRATSRAFFGQGTRLTVV.

The V call is TRBV5-1, the J call TRBJ2-5; 9 bases are shared with TRBD2. The CDR3 consists of 15 residues. Germline lookup yields CDR1 SGHRS and CDR2 YFSETQ. The junction had 5 bases not matched to a gene; V was cut back by 4 bases and J by 1 base. CDR3 sequence (DNA): TGCGCCAGCAGCCCAGCTAGCGGGGCCCAAGAGACCCAGTACTTC. Translating it yields CASSPASGAQETQYF.